A single sample is the source of the 30 T cell receptor beta chains below, sequenced in a study of T cell changes during pregnancy in multiple sclerosis. The table came from immunoSEQ multiplex PCR; TCRdb's copy has only in-frame clones and leaves some out. The table records about 93,000 clones, 85% to 95% of them present only once. The sequences come from peripheral blood, collected after pregnancy. The receptor set was obtained from a female donor with multiple sclerosis, enrolled in a pregnancy study.

The chain links TRBV7-9 to TRBJ1-5, with a tentative D call TRBD1 (5 bases). V was cut by 5 bases and J by 6 bases, with 23 bases left in between. Per the germline V gene, CDR1 is SEHNR and CDR2 is FQNEAQ (reference sequence). The CDR3 covers 17 residues. CDR3 sequence (DNA): TGTGCCAGCAGCCACAAGTCTACGGCAGGGTGGATTCAGCCCCAGCATTTT. Protein product: CASSHKSTAGWIQPQHF.

The chain has TRBV7-6 and TRBJ1-1; 10 positions match TRBD1. V was clipped by 0 bases and J by 4 bases; unmatched bases: 8. The germline V gene encodes CDR1 SGHVS and CDR2 FNYEAQ. The CDR3 length is 17 residues. The CDR3 bases are TGTGCCAGCAGCTTAGCGGGACAGGGGAGGATCGGCACTGAAGCTTTCTTT. As protein: CASSLAGQGRIGTEAFF.

CDR3 amino acids: CASSLGASGGGYTF. The CDR3 DNA reads TGTGCCAGCAGCCTTGGTGCGTCGGGGGGGGGCTACACCTTC. This chain links TRBV7-6 with TRBJ1-2; D is possibly TRBD1 (5 bases). The length of the CDR3 is 14 residues. V shed 5 bases and J shed 8 bases, with 18 bases lying between them. CDR1 is SGHVS, CDR2 FNYEAQ, per germline.

The V gene is TRBV6-6, the J gene TRBJ2-7; no clear D gene. Germline-derived CDR1 and CDR2 are MNHNY and SVGAGI (reference sequence). V was cut by 4 bases and J by 6 bases, with 16 bases left in between. The CDR3 spans 14 residues. The CDR3 DNA reads TGTGCCAGCAGTTTCCTTACTGATTTCGCCGAGCAGTACTTC. Its protein is CASSFLTDFAEQYF.

DNA of the CDR3: TGTGCCAGCAGCTTGGCCGGACTAATTACCTACAATGAGCAGTTCTTC. Protein: CASSLAGLITYNEQFF. The genes are TRBV5-6 and TRBJ2-1; TRBD2 might be the D (6 bases). The V gene's germline CDR1 is SGHDT and CDR2 YYEEEE. Trimming pared 0 bases from V and 2 bases from J, leaving 12 bases between. The CDR3 has 16 amino acids.

The chain joins TRBV7-2 to TRBJ1-1; 9 bases align to TRBD1. Germline trimming cut 3 bases from V and 6 bases from J; bases unmatched to any gene: 8. CDR1 SGHTA and CDR2 FQGNSA come from the germline V gene. The CDR3 spans 15 residues. Here the CDR3 DNA reads TGTGCCAGCAGCTTTCCACAGGGGGCGCGGGCTGAAGCTTTCTTT. Protein: CASSFPQGARAEAFF.

The rearrangement uses TRBV6-5 and TRBJ2-2; 8 nucleotides match TRBD1. CDR1 and CDR2 from the germline V gene are MNHEY and SVGAGI. This CDR3 spans 15 amino acids. V was clipped by 4 bases and J by 0 bases; unmatched bases: 1. The CDR3 sequence: CASSLQGANTGELFF. In DNA form, the CDR3 reads TGTGCCAGCAGTTTACAGGGGGCGAACACCGGGGAGCTGTTTTTT.

The CDR3 sequence: CATSRDLTRNGYTF. CDR3 DNA: TGTGCCACCAGCAGAGATTTGACACGGAATGGCTACACCTTC. The chain employs TRBV15 and TRBJ1-2; no firm D call. The germline V and J ends were trimmed by 0 bases and 6 bases, with 11 bases remaining between them. CDR3 length: 14 residues. Per germline, CDR1 LNHNV and CDR2 YYDKDF (reference sequence).

This chain joins TRBV6-5 and TRBJ1-2, with 9 positions matching TRBD1. V trimming: 4 bases; J trimming: 4 bases; junction bases outside the gene matches: 1. Germline CDR1 MNHEY, CDR2 SVGAGI. CDR3 length: 13 residues. The CDR3 protein is CASSLQGAYGYTF. DNA for the CDR3: TGTGCCAGCAGTTTACAGGGGGCCTATGGCTACACCTTC.

The rearrangement links TRBV4-3 to TRBJ1-1; D gene uncertain. Germline CDR1 and CDR2: LGHNA and YSLEER. The CDR3 is made up of 14 amino acids. The V end lost 1 base, the J end lost 5 bases, and 11 bases lay between the germline ends. The CDR3 loop reads CASSQGFPRTEAFF. The CDR3 coding sequence is TGCGCCAGCAGCCAAGGGTTTCCCCGGACTGAAGCTTTCTTT.

The rearrangement uses TRBV27 and TRBJ2-7; D gene uncertain. Germline loops: CDR1 MNHEY, CDR2 SMNVEV (reference sequence). The CDR3 is 13 residues long. V gave up 7 bases and J gave up 3 bases, with 13 bases separating them. The CDR3 nucleotides read TGTGCCAGCACCCCCAGGAACCGCTACGAGCAGTACTTC. Its protein product is CASTPRNRYEQYF.

The CDR3 DNA sequence: TGTGCCAGCAGCCTGAGGGTCGGGGGCTATGGCTACACCTTC. This gives the protein CASSLRVGGYGYTF. The chain recombines TRBV6-5 with TRBJ1-2, with D perhaps matching TRBD1 (5 bases). With 6 bases removed from V and 4 bases from J, the gap between germline ends came to 15 bases. The CDR3 has 14 amino acids. The germline CDR1 and CDR2 sequences are MNHEY and SVGAGI.

The rearrangement uses TRBV19 and TRBJ1-1; 8 nucleotides agree with TRBD1. Germline CDR1 LNHDA, CDR2 SQIVND (reference sequence). The CDR3 loop spans 15 amino acids. V lost 6 bases and J lost 1; bases outside the gene matches: 7. CDR3 sequence (DNA): TGTGCCAGTAGGACAGGGGCCTTGACGAACACTGAAGCTTTCTTT. This gives the protein CASRTGALTNTEAFF.

The V and J genes are TRBV12-5 and TRBJ2-7; D is unclear. V shed 1 base and J shed 9 bases, with 10 bases lying between them. CDR1 is LGHNT, CDR2 FRNRAP, per germline. CDR3 size: 12 residues. The CDR3 spells CASGLDSYRQYF. The CDR3 coding sequence is TGTGCTAGTGGTTTGGACTCCTATCGGCAGTACTTC.

This clone was found once. This chain links TRBV30 with TRBJ2-1; TRBD2 might be the D (5 bases). Germline CDR1 is GTSNPN and CDR2 is SVGIG (reference sequence). The CDR3 totals 18 residues. V lost 0 bases and J lost 4, with 22 bases in between. Here the CDR3 reads CAWSVGSGNRYLYNEQFF. The CDR3 DNA reads as TGTGCCTGGAGTGTTGGTTCGGGGAACCGGTACCTTTACAATGAGCAGTTCTTC.

The chain is built from TRBV4-3 and TRBJ1-2; the D is unclear. Trimming removed 1 base at V and 4 bases at J, with 22 bases between. In germline, CDR1 is LGHNA, CDR2 YSLEER. This CDR3 has 18 residues. Here the CDR3 reads CASSQGWPVQTPFYGYTF. The CDR3 nucleotides read TGCGCCAGCAGCCAAGGGTGGCCGGTACAGACACCTTTCTATGGCTACACCTTC.

J is TRBJ1-4 and V is TRBV7-2, with 8 bases that match TRBD1. The length of the CDR3 is 18 residues. The trim removed 6 bases at V and 0 bases at J, leaving 12 bases unmatched. Germline lookup yields CDR1 SGHTA and CDR2 FQGNSA. CDR3 loop: CASSRPGQGLATNEKLFF. The CDR3 DNA sequence: TGTGCCAGCAGTCGACCCGGACAGGGCCTTGCAACTAATGAAAAACTGTTTTTT.

The J gene is TRBJ2-4, the V gene TRBV2; possibly TRBD1 for D (5 bases). Germline assignment: CDR1 SNHLY and CDR2 FYNNEI. V was pared by 3 bases and J by 7 bases, with 10 bases between. The CDR3 is made up of 13 amino acids. The CDR3 DNA sequence: TGTGCCAGCAGTGATGAAGGGGCCAACATTCAGTACTTC. This codes for CASSDEGANIQYF.

The chain carries TRBV5-1 and TRBJ2-3; D might be TRBD2 (5 bases). Trimming removed 6 bases from V and 2 bases from J, with 13 bases in between. The germline V gene encodes CDR1 SGHRS and CDR2 YFSETQ. This CDR3 is built from 14 residues. The CDR3 bases are TGCGCCAGCACCTTTGCGGAGGACACAGATACGCAGTATTTT. As protein: CASTFAEDTDTQYF.

The chain links TRBV15 to TRBJ2-7, with TRBD1 matching 8 bases. Trimming removed 1 base from V and 3 bases from J; junction bases left unmatched: 8. The CDR3 sequence is 16 residues long. CDR1 is LNHNV and CDR2 is YYDKDF in the germline V gene (reference sequence). The DNA for the CDR3 is TGTGCCACCAGCAGAGGGTCGGGGACAGGAGTCTACGAGCAGTACTTC. Its protein product is CATSRGSGTGVYEQYF.

This sequence joins TRBV19 and TRBJ1-5, with 10 bases lining up with TRBD1. The V and J ends lost 8 bases and 9 bases, in that order; junction bases with no gene match: 22. The CDR3 runs to 18 residues. Germline CDR1 reads LNHDA; CDR2 reads SQIVND (reference sequence). The chain's CDR3 is CASAPGQGLLWGTTPQHF. CDR3 DNA sequence: TGTGCCAGTGCACCGGGACAGGGGCTGTTGTGGGGGACGACGCCCCAGCATTTT.

V gene TRBV6-5 combines with J gene TRBJ1-1; D unclear. CDR1 and CDR2 from the germline V gene are MNHEY and SVGAGI. This CDR3 region has 15 residues. The V end was cut by 2 bases, the J end by 1 base, with 11 bases between. The CDR3 protein is CASSYVSLWNTEAFF. The CDR3 DNA follows: TGTGCCAGCAGTTACGTGAGCCTTTGGAACACTGAAGCTTTCTTT.

The V call is TRBV4-2, the J call TRBJ1-4; TRBD1 is a possible D gene (5 bases). The V gene lost 1 base and the J gene lost 2 bases, with 11 bases spanning the gap. This CDR3 region has 16 residues. Looked up from germline, CDR1 is LGHNA and CDR2 is YNFKEQ. The CDR3, as DNA: TGTGCCAGCAGCCAAGGGATTGGGGCCACTAATGAAAAACTGTTTTTT. Translated, it gives CASSQGIGATNEKLFF.

Here the CDR3 DNA reads TGTGCCAGCAGTGAGACAGGGATAAGGGGCTACACCTTC. It specifies CASSETGIRGYTF. The chain joins TRBV6-4 to TRBJ1-2, with 7 bases matching TRBD1. Germline assignment: CDR1 MRHNA and CDR2 SNTAGT. V was pared by 3 bases and J by 8 bases, with 6 bases of the junction left unmatched. The CDR3 sequence is 13 residues long.

The chain recombines TRBV11-2 with TRBJ2-2; unclear D gene. The germline CDR1 and CDR2 sequences are SGHAT and FQNNGV. V was cut by 4 bases and J by 6 bases, with 12 bases left in between. The CDR3 is 14 amino acids. The CDR3 region has the DNA TGTGCCAGCAGCTCCCCCGGGTCCCCCGGGGAGCTGTTTTTT. It translates to CASSSPGSPGELFF.

This chain links TRBV7-3 with TRBJ1-1; unclear D gene. The CDR3 sequence is 13 residues long. The V and J ends lost 3 bases and 3 bases respectively, with 8 bases between them. Germline CDR1 and CDR2: SGHTA and FQGTGA. CDR3 protein: CASSFRRDTEAFF. The CDR3 DNA follows: TGTGCCAGCAGCTTTCGGAGGGACACTGAAGCTTTCTTT.

The chain couples TRBV7-9 to TRBJ1-2, with 7 bases that match TRBD1. V lost 4 bases to trimming and J lost 4 bases; unmatched junction nucleotides: 3. CDR1 is SEHNR, CDR2 FQNEAQ, per germline (reference sequence). There are 13 residues in the CDR3. The CDR3 sequence is CASSWRDSYGYTF. The CDR3 DNA reads TGTGCCAGCAGCTGGCGGGACAGCTATGGCTACACCTTC.

The chain links TRBV6-4 to TRBJ1-1; no definite D call. Trimming shortened V by 0 bases and J by 1 base, and 6 bases separated the two germline ends. CDR3 length equals 14 residues. Germline V gene data show CDR1 as MRHNA and CDR2 as SNTAGT. The CDR3 loop reads CASSDSSWNTEAFF. CDR3 DNA: TGTGCCAGCAGTGACTCGTCTTGGAACACTGAAGCTTTCTTT.

The rearrangement links TRBV11-3 to TRBJ2-2; 7 bases fit TRBD2. This CDR3 has 14 amino acids. Germline CDR1 reads SGHNT; CDR2 reads YENEEA. J was trimmed by 6 bases and V by 5 bases; bases with no gene match: 6. The CDR3 loop is CASSRGEGAGELFF. The CDR3 DNA reads as TGTGCCAGCAGCCGGGGGGAAGGAGCCGGGGAGCTGTTTTTT.

This chain links TRBV18 with TRBJ2-7, with D hard to call. V was clipped by 3 bases and J by 4 bases, with 7 bases between them. The germline gives CDR1 KGHSH, CDR2 LQKENI. CDR3 length equals 12 residues. For the CDR3, the DNA is TGTGCCAGCTCACCTTCCAATTACGAGCAGTACTTC. Its protein product is CASSPSNYEQYF. Using reference TRBV18 and TRBJ2-7 for the parts outside the CDR3, the full variable domain is NAGVMQNPRHLVRRRGQEARLRCSPMKGHSHVYWYRQLPEEGLKFMVYLQKENIIDESGMPKERFSAEFPKEGPSILRIQQVVRGDSAAYFCASSPSNYEQYFGPGTRLTVT.